The source of this T cell receptor beta chain is a study of blood T cells in healthy people across ages. Combining a sample-barcoded 5' primer with a J-beta primer mix, a second PCR ran for roughly 6 to 12 cycles. TCRdb independently ran MiXCR on the 5' RACE reads; one entry per CDR3 protein. The table has 700,000 to 900,000 distinct CDR3 sequences, roughly 53% seen once. Sequences were obtained from blood. The receptor comes from a man of 80 years or more in good health.

CDR3 bases: TGTGCCAGCAGCTGGACTAGCGGGGCCCAAGAGACCCAGTACTTC. As protein: CASSWTSGAQETQYF. The chain employs TRBV21-1 and TRBJ2-5; TRBD2, the D gene given by the table, was not confirmed from the DNA. TRBV21-1 is tagged as a pseudogene. The CDR3 totals 15 residues.